This T cell receptor (beta chain) comes out of a study of T cell responses to AZD1222 COVID-19 vaccine. Study-level findings and limits: The donors showed a predominance of white British ancestry and of females, with possible underestimation of clonal diversity.

TCRdb's copy holds only in-frame clones and misses some; the assay was immunoSEQ multiplex PCR. Among over 150,000 clones, about nine tenths were seen once, and the ten largest hold approximately 3%. The germline V and J ends were trimmed by 6 bases and 5 bases, with 16 bases remaining between them. Germline V gene sequence: CDR1 SEHNR, CDR2 FQNEAQ (reference sequence). The CDR3 sequence is 14 residues long. Turning to this clone: Its target is not known.

Specimen: peripheral blood, collected on day 0 of AZD1222 vaccination. The chain recombines TRBV7-9 with TRBJ1-1, with D tentatively TRBD1 (5 bases). This TCR derives from an adult in good health. In nucleotides, the CDR3 is TGTGCCAGCAGGCCGCCGGGAGGGGAAACTGAAGCTTTCTTT. Encoded protein: CASRPPGGETEAFF.